Listed here is a single T cell receptor (beta chain). The CDR3 is made up of 14 amino acids. Germline V gene sequence: CDR1 LNHDA, CDR2 SQIVND (reference sequence). Trimming stripped 3 bases from V and 1 base from J, with 9 bases between. The source of the sample is a study of shared T cell receptors in the human thymus. Assay: immunoSEQ multiplex PCR; the TCRdb copy retains only in-frame clones and omits some. The repertoire holds around 340,000 clones, with about 95% as singletons. V usage is TRBV19 and J usage is TRBJ1-1, with D maybe TRBD1 (5 bases). This TCR derives from a human donor. Sequencing used thymocytes. CDR3 sequence: CASSIGDPNTEAFF. CDR3 nucleotides: TGTGCCAGTAGTATCGGGGACCCGAACACTGAAGCTTTCTTT.